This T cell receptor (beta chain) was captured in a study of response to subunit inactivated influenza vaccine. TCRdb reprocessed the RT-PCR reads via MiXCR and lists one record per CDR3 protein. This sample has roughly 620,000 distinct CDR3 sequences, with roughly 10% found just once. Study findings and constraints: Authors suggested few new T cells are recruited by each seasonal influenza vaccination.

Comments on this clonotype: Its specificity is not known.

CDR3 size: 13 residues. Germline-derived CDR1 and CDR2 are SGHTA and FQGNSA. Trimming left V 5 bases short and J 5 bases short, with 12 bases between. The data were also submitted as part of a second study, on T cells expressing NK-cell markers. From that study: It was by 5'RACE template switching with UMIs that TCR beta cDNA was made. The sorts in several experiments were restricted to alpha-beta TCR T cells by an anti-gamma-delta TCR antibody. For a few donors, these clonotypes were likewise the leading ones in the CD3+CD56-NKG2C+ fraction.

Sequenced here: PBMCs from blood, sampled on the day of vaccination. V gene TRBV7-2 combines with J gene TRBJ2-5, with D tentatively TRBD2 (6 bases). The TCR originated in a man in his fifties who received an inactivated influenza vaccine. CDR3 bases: TGTGCCAGCAGCAATAACCGGGAGGAGACCCAGTACTTC. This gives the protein CASSNNREETQYF. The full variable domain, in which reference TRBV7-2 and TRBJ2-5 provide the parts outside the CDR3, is GAGVSQSPSNKVTEKGKDVELRCDPISGHTALYWYRQSLGQGLEFLIYFQGNSAPDKSGLPSDRFSAERTGGSVSTLTIQRTQQEDSAVYLCASSNNREETQYFGPGTRLLVL.